A single sample is the source of the 6 T cell receptor beta chains below, sequenced in a study of radiation and T cells in renal cell carcinoma. As to time point: blood 2 weeks post-SBRT. Indicated treatment: 15 Gy SBRT to primary tumor, nephrectomy 4 weeks later. Here immunoSEQ multiplex PCR was the method, and the copy in TCRdb shows in-frame clones only, minus some. The table has 150,000 to 190,000 clones, about 91% seen once. Specimen: blood, collected from a patient whose treatment included radiotherapy and nephrectomy. The receptor source for this set is a woman aged 45 to 65 with renal cell carcinoma.

The gene calls are TRBV2 and TRBJ2-1, with D possibly being TRBD1 (6 bases). Trimming cost V 4 bases and J 9 bases, with 7 bases left between them. This CDR3 region has 11 residues. CDR1 and CDR2 (germline): SNHLY, FYNNEI. The CDR3 coding sequence is TGTGCCAGCAGTGGGGGGCCTGAGCAGTTCTTC. It yields the protein CASSGGPEQFF.

This chain joins TRBV4-3 and TRBJ1-2; tentative D call: TRBD1 (5 bases). The CDR3 covers 14 residues. Germline values: CDR1 LGHNA, CDR2 YSLEER. The V end lost 0 bases, the J end lost 7 bases, and 12 bases lay between the germline ends. The CDR3 sequence is CASSQEPQRGGYTF. The CDR3 bases are TGCGCCAGCAGCCAAGAACCCCAGAGGGGTGGCTACACCTTC.

V usage is TRBV6-5 and J usage is TRBJ2-2; 8 bases line up with TRBD1. Germline V lookup: CDR1 MNHEY, CDR2 SVGAGI. Trimming cost V 10 bases and J 7 bases; bases outside gene matches: 8. The CDR3 is 13 amino acids. The CDR3 is CATAGGKNGELFF. In nucleotides, the CDR3 is TGTGCCACTGCAGGGGGCAAAAACGGGGAGCTGTTTTTT.

The chain joins TRBV5-1 to TRBJ1-2, with TRBD1 as a possible D gene (5 bases). The V end lost 0 bases, the J end lost 4 bases, and 10 bases lay between the germline ends. The CDR3 sequence is 14 residues long. CDR1 is SGHRS and CDR2 is YFSETQ in the germline V gene. The CDR3 spells CASSLAGNPYGYTF. CDR3 nucleotides: TGCGCCAGCAGCTTGGCAGGGAACCCCTATGGCTACACCTTC.

In this sample, this clone turned up a few times. J is TRBJ1-4 and V is TRBV15; D unclear. The CDR3 extends over 13 amino acids. Per germline, CDR1 LNHNV and CDR2 YYDKDF (reference sequence). V was pared by 0 bases and J by 4 bases, with 3 bases between. CDR3 sequence (DNA): TGTGCCACCAGCAGAGAGTATAATGAAAAACTGTTTTTT. This codes for CATSREYNEKLFF.

The chain employs TRBV19 and TRBJ2-1; 10 nucleotides align to TRBD1. The J segment lost 0 bases and the V segment lost 9 bases, leaving 11 bases of the junction unmatched. Germline V gene data show CDR1 as LNHDA and CDR2 as SQIVND (reference sequence). The CDR3 spans 17 residues. DNA for the CDR3: TGTGCCAGCCGAGACAGGGGGCTAGGAGGCTCCTACAATGAGCAGTTCTTC. Its protein product is CASRDRGLGGSYNEQFF.